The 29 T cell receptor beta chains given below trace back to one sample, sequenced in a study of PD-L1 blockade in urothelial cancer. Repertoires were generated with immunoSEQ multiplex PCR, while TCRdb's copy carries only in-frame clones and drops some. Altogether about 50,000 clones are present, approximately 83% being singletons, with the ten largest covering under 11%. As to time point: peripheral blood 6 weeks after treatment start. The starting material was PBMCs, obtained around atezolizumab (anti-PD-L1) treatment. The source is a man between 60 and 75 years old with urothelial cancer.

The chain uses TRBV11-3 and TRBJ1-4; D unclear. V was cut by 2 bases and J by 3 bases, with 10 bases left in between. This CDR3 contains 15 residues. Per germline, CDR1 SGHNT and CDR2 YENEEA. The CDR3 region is CASSLTGRPNEKLFF. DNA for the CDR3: TGTGCCAGCAGCTTAACGGGGAGGCCTAATGAAAAACTGTTTTTT.

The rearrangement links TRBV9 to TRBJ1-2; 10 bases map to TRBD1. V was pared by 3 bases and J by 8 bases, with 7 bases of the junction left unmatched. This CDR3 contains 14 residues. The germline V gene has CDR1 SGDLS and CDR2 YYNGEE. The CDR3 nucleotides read TGTGCCAGCAGCGACCGACAGGGGGCTGAGGGCTACACCTTC. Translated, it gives CASSDRQGAEGYTF.

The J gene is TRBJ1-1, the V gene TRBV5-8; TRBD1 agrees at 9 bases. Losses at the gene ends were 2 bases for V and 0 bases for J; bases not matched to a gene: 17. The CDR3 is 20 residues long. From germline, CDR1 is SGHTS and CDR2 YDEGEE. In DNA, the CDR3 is TGTGCCAGCAGCTTAGGGACAGGGAGGTTAAGGAAAGGAATGAACACTGAAGCTTTCTTT. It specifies CASSLGTGRLRKGMNTEAFF.

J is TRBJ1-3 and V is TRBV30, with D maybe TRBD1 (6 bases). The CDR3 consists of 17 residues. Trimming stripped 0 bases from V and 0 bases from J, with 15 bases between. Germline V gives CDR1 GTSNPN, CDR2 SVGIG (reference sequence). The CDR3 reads CAWSVWDTPSSGNTIYF. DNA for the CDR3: TGTGCCTGGAGTGTGTGGGACACCCCGAGCTCTGGAAACACCATATATTTT.

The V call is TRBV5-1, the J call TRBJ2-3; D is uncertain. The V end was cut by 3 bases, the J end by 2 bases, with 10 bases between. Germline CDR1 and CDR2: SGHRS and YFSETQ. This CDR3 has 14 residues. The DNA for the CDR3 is TGCGCCAGCAGCTGGGCCGTGAACACAGATACGCAGTATTTT. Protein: CASSWAVNTDTQYF. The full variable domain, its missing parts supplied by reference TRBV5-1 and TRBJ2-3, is KAGVTQTPRYLIKTRGQQVTLSCSPISGHRSVSWYQQTPGQGLQFLFEYFSETQRNKGNFPGRFSGRQFSNSRSEMNVSTLELGDSALYLCASSWAVNTDTQYFGPGTRLTVL.

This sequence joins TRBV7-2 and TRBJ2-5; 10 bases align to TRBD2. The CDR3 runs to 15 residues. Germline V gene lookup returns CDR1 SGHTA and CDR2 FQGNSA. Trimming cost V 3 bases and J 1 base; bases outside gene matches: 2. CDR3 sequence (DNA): TGTGCCAGCAGCTTTAGACTAGCGGGCCAAGAGACCCAGTACTTC. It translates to CASSFRLAGQETQYF.

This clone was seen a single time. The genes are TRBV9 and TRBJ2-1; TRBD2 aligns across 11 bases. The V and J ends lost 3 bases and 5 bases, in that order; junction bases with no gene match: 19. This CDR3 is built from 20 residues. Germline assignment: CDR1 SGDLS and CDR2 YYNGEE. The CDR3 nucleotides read TGTGCCAGCAGCGCCCCAAGGTTACTAGCGGGGGCGAGCTCAAACAATGAGCAGTTCTTC. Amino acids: CASSAPRLLAGASSNNEQFF.

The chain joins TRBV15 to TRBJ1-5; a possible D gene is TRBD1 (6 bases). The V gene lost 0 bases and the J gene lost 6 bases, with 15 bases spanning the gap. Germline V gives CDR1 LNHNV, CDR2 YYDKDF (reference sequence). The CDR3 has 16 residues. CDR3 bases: TGTGCCACCAGCAGAGATAAGGGGGGGCGCGGTCAGCCCCAGCATTTT. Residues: CATSRDKGGRGQPQHF.

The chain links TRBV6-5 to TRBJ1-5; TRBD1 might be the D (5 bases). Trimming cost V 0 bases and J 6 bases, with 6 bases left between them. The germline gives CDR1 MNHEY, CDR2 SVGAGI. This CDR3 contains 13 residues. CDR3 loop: CASSYSGLQPQHF. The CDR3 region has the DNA TGTGCCAGCAGTTACTCGGGGCTTCAGCCCCAGCATTTT.

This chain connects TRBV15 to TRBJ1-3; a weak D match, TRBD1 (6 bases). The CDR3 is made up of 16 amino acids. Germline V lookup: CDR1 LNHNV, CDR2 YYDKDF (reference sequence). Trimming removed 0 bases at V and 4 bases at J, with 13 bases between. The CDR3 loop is CATSRDQGFGGNTIYF. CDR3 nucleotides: TGTGCCACCAGCAGAGATCAGGGGTTCGGAGGAAACACCATATATTTT.

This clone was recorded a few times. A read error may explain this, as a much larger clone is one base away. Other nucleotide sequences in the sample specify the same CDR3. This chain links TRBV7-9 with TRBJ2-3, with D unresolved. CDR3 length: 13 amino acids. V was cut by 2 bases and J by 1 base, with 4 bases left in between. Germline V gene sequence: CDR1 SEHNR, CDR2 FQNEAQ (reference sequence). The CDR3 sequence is CASSLTGTDTQYF. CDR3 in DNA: TGTGCCAGCAGCTTAACAGGCACAGATACGCAGTATTTT.

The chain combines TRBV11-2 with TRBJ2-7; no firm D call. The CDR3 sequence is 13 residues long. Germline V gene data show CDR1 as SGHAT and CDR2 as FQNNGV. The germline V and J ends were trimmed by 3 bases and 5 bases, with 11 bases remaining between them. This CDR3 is CASSFSRSHEQYF. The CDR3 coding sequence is TGTGCCAGCAGCTTCAGCAGGTCGCACGAGCAGTACTTC.

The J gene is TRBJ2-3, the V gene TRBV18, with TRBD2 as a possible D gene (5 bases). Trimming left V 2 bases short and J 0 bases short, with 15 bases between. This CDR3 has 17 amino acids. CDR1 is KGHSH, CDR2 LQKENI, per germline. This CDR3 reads CASSPRERRRSTDTQYF. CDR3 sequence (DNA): TGTGCCAGCTCACCAAGGGAGCGGAGACGGAGCACAGATACGCAGTATTTT.

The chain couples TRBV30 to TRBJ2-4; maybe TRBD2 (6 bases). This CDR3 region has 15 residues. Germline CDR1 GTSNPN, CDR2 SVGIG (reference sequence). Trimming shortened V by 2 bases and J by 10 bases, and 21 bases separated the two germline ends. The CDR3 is CAWSLRRGAQTIQYF. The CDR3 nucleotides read TGTGCCTGGAGTCTCCGGAGGGGTGCCCAGACGATTCAGTACTTC.

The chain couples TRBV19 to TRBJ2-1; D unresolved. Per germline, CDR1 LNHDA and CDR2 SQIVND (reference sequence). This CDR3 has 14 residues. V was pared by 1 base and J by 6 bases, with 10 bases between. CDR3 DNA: TGTGCCAGTAGTATAGTTCCAGGCCCCAATGAGCAGTTCTTC. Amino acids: CASSIVPGPNEQFF.

CDR3 coding DNA: TGTGCCAGCAGCTTCCCGTTTAGCGGGGGTAGCAATGAGCAGTTCTTC. This gives the protein CASSFPFSGGSNEQFF. The chain is built from TRBV11-2 and TRBJ2-1; TRBD2 matches at 9 bases. CDR1 and CDR2 from the germline V gene are SGHAT and FQNNGV. This CDR3 has 16 amino acids. J gave up 6 bases and V 3 bases, and 9 bases lay outside the gene matches.

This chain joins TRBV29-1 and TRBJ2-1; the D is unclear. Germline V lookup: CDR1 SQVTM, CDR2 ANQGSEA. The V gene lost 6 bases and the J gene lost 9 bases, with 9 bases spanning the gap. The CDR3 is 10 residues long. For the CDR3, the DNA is TGCAGCGTCGAGGTGAGTGAGCAGTTCTTC. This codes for CSVEVSEQFF.

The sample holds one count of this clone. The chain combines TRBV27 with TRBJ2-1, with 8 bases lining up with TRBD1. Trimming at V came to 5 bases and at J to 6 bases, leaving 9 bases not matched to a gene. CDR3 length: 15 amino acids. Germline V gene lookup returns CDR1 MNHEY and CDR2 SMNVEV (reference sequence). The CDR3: CASSRKQTGGNEQFF. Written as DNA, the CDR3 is TGTGCCAGCAGTCGAAAACAAACAGGGGGCAATGAGCAGTTCTTC.

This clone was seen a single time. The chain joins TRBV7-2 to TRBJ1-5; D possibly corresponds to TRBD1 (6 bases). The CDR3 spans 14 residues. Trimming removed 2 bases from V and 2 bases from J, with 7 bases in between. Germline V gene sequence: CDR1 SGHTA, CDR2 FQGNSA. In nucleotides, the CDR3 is TGTGCCAGCAGCTTAAGGACAGGCAATCAGCCCCAGCATTTT. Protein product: CASSLRTGNQPQHF. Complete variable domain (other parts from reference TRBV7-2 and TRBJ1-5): GAGVSQSPSNKVTEKGKDVELRCDPISGHTALYWYRQSLGQGLEFLIYFQGNSAPDKSGLPSDRFSAERTGGSVSTLTIQRTQQEDSAVYLCASSLRTGNQPQHFGDGTRLSIL.

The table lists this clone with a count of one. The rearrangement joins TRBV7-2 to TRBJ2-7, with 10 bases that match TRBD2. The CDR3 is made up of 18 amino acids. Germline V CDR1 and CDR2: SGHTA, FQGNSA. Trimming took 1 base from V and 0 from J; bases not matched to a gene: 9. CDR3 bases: TGTGCCAGCAGCTTAGGGCCTAGCGGGGGCCCCAGCTCCTACGAGCAGTACTTC. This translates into CASSLGPSGGPSSYEQYF.

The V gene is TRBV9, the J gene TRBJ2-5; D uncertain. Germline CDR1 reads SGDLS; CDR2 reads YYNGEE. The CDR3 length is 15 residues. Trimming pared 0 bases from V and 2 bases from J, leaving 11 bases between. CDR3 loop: CASSVATNRQETQYF. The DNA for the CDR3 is TGTGCCAGCAGCGTAGCGACAAACCGGCAAGAGACCCAGTACTTC.

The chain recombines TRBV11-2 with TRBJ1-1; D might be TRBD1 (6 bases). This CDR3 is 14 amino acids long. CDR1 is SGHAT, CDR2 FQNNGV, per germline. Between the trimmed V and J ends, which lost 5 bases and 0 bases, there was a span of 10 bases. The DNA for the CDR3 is TGTGCCAGCAGCGACGGGACACTGAACACTGAAGCTTTCTTT. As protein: CASSDGTLNTEAFF.

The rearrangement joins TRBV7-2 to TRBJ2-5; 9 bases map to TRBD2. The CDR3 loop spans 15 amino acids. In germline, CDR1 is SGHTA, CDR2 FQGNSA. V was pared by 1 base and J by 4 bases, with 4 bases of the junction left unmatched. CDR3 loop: CASSLDSGGGETQYF. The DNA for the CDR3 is TGTGCCAGCAGCTTAGATAGCGGGGGCGGAGAGACCCAGTACTTC.

The DNA for the CDR3 is TGTGCCAGCAGCGTGGGCAGCCTTTTCCAAGAGACCCAGTACTTC. This gives the protein CASSVGSLFQETQYF. J is TRBJ2-5 and V is TRBV9; D is unclear. The CDR3 extends over 15 amino acids. Germline CDR1 and CDR2: SGDLS and YYNGEE. With 2 bases removed from V and 1 base from J, the gap between germline ends came to 12 bases.

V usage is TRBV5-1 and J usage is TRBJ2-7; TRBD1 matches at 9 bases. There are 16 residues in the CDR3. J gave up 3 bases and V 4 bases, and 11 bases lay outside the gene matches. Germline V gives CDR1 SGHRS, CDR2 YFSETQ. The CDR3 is CASSPGTGNDRYEQYF. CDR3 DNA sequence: TGCGCCAGCAGCCCAGGGACAGGGAACGATCGCTACGAGCAGTACTTC.

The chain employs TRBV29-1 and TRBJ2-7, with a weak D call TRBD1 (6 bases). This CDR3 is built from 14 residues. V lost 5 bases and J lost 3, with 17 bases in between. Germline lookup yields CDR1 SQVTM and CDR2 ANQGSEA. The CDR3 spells CSVLLQGRHYEQYF. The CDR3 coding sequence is TGCAGCGTTTTACTTCAGGGGCGTCACTACGAGCAGTACTTC.

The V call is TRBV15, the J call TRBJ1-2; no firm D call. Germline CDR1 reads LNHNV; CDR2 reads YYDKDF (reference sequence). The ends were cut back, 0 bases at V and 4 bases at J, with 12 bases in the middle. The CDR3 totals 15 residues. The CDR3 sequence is CATSRDGREGYGYTF. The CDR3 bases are TGTGCCACCAGCAGAGATGGGAGGGAGGGCTATGGCTACACCTTC.

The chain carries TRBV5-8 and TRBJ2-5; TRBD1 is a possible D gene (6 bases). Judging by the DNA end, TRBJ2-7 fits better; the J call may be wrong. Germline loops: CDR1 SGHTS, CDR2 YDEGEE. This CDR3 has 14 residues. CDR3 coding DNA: TGTGCCAGCAGCTTGGTACAGGGTAGAGACGAGCAGTACTTC. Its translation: CASSLVQGRDEQYF.

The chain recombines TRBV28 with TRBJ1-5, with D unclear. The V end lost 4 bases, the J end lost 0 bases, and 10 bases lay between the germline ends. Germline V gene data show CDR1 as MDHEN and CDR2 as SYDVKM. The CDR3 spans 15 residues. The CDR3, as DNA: TGTGCCAGCAGTTCCGTTCAGTATAGCAATCAGCCCCAGCATTTT. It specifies CASSSVQYSNQPQHF.